Following are 3 T cell receptor beta chains from one sample sequenced in a study of resident and recirculating memory T cells in vitiligo. Sequencing was performed with immunoSEQ multiplex PCR; in TCRdb, only in-frame clones are kept and a portion is missing. The sample has 70,000 to 95,000 clones, approximately 90% seen once. The sample taken for sequencing was blood. These receptors came from a male donor with vitiligo.

This clone was seen a handful of times. This rearrangement joins TRBV30 to TRBJ1-3, with D perhaps TRBD1 (5 bases). This CDR3 is built from 12 residues. Trimming took off 4 bases at V and 1 base at J, with 5 bases between the two ends. Germline values: CDR1 GTSNPN, CDR2 SVGIG (reference sequence). The CDR3 reads CAWTGSGNTIYF. The CDR3 region has the DNA TGTGCCTGGACAGGGTCTGGAAACACCATATATTTT.

J is TRBJ2-5 and V is TRBV5-1; possible D gene TRBD2, 6 bases. CDR3 length equals 13 residues. V lost 9 bases to trimming and J lost 2 bases, with 14 bases between them. Germline loops: CDR1 SGHRS, CDR2 YFSETQ. As DNA, the CDR3 is TGCGCCACCGCAGGAGGGGCTCAAGAGACCCAGTACTTC. Its protein is CATAGGAQETQYF. The full variable domain, its missing parts supplied by reference TRBV5-1 and TRBJ2-5, is KAGVTQTPRYLIKTRGQQVTLSCSPISGHRSVSWYQQTPGQGLQFLFEYFSETQRNKGNFPGRFSGRQFSNSRSEMNVSTLELGDSALYLCATAGGAQETQYFGPGTRLLVL.

V usage is TRBV29-1 and J usage is TRBJ2-1; D may be TRBD1 (8 bases). Deletions cut 6 bases from V and 8 bases from J, with 20 bases between. CDR1 and CDR2 from the germline V gene are SQVTM and ANQGSEA. This CDR3 has 14 residues. Here the CDR3 DNA reads TGCAGCGTCCAGGGGGGGCAGGGGGCTGATGAGCAGTTCTTC. It encodes CSVQGGQGADEQFF.